This TCR beta chain comes out of a study of blood T cells in healthy people across ages. Trimming cost V 0 bases and J 3 bases; bases outside gene matches: 7. Germline values: CDR1 DFQATT, CDR2 SNEGSKA (reference sequence). This CDR3 spans 16 amino acids. Next came a second PCR, run for about 6 to 11 cycles, which used a sample-barcoded 5' primer along with a J-beta primer mix. TCRdb re-called the 5' RACE reads with MiXCR, one entry per CDR3 protein. The sample shows 650,000 to 1,000,000 distinct CDR3 sequences, around 36% of them seen only once. This clonotype was sampled from a man younger than 35 in good health. This rearrangement joins TRBV20-1 to TRBJ2-2; 7 positions match TRBD1. The sequencing input was blood. The DNA of the CDR3 is TGCAGTGCTAGAGATCGGTGGACAGGTTACACCGGGGAGCTGTTTTTT. This translates into CSARDRWTGYTGELFF.